A single sample gave rise to the 20 T cell receptor beta chains below, sequenced in a study of tumor-infiltrating lymphocytes in primary liver carcinoma (dated by TCRdb to 2017 to 2019). Without any cell sorting, total RNA and DNA were extracted together from around 20-30 mg of bulk tissue using the AllPrep DNA/RNA mini kit. Sequencing instrument: Illumina HiSeq 2500. A constant-region primer and ProtoScript II reverse transcriptase were used to reverse-transcribe TCRbeta-specific cDNA from approximately 550 ng total RNA. TCRbeta libraries were built with three nested multiplex PCR rounds, a slightly modified ARM-PCR procedure. Multiplex TRBV1-TRBV30 forward primers and a Cbeta reverse primer were used in the first two PCR rounds, each of which was run for around 10 cycles. TCRdb handled the public reads itself, with Q25 trimming in fastp and clone calling in MiXCR, and kept productive beta chains. Each CDR3 protein appears once, grouped with its most common genes and DNA. Counted in this sample were around 190,000 distinct CDR3 sequences; around 85% of them appeared once. Of the sample, 15% to 20% falls within the top ten clones.

Sequencing was carried out using tumor tissue from primary liver carcinoma. The receptors were gathered from a middle-aged man with primary liver carcinoma and hepatitis B virus infection.

Points on this clonotype: In this CDR3 the conserved last residue, phenylalanine or tryptophan, is missing, so a read error is likely. J is TRBJ2-1 and V is TRBV6-2 or TRBV6-3; 14 bases fit TRBD2. Germline V gene data show CDR1 as MNHEY and CDR2 as SVGEGT. This CDR3 contains 16 residues. The CDR3 DNA follows: TGTGCCAGCAGACCCAGGACTAGCGGGAGGACCAATGGGCAGTTCCTC. Translating it yields CASRPRTSGRTNGQFL.

A word on this clonotype: The junction departs from the called germline gene at one end, perhaps through a read error. The chain recombines TRBV30 with TRBJ2-5, with D possibly being TRBD1 or TRBD2 (5 bases each). CDR3 length: 15 amino acids. Germline CDR1 is GTSNPN and CDR2 is SVGIG (reference sequence). The CDR3 loop is CAWSVTGQGWETHYF. The CDR3 nucleotides read TGTGCCTGGAGTGTAACTGGGCAGGGATGGGAGACCCACTACTTC.

The chain recombines TRBV6-5 with TRBJ2-3; TRBD2 aligns across 7 bases. Germline CDR1 MNHEY, CDR2 SVGAGI. The CDR3 covers 15 residues. The CDR3 DNA is TGTACAAGCAACCCAGGACTAGTGGGAACAAATACGCAGTATTTT. Protein sequence: CTSNPGLVGTNTQYF.

This clonotype came up many times. CDR3 DNA: TGTGCCAGCAGGTTAATGGTGGGGGATGAGCAGTTCTTC. As protein: CASRLMVGDEQFF. The chain recombines TRBV12-3 or TRBV12-4 with TRBJ2-1; D is tentatively TRBD1 or TRBD2 (5 bases each). The CDR3 spans 13 residues. Trimming left V 6 bases short and J 8 bases short, with 14 bases between.

This clonotype came up many times. The chain employs TRBV28 and TRBJ2-7, with a tentative D call TRBD2 (5 bases). V lost 6 bases and J 0 bases, leaving 18 bases between the germline ends. Germline values: CDR1 MDHEN, CDR2 SYDVKM. CDR3 length: 16 residues. The DNA for the CDR3 is TGTGCCAGCAGCCCACCGGGAAAATCGTTCTCCTACGAGCAGTACTTC. It codes for CASSPPGKSFSYEQYF.

CDR3 DNA sequence: TGTGCCAGCAGCCATGAGAGTGAGCGGTGCACTGAAGCTTTCTTT. This gives the protein CASSHESERCTEAFF. The chain is built from TRBV5-5 and TRBJ1-1; D is unclear. CDR3 length: 15 residues. The V gene's germline CDR1 is SGHKS and CDR2 YYEKEE (reference sequence). Between the trimmed V and J ends, which lost 4 bases and 4 bases, there was a span of 17 bases.

Worth noting for this clonotype: The junction departs from germline at one end; a sequencing error may be responsible. The chain is built from TRBV10-1 and TRBJ2-1; the D gene is possibly TRBD1 (6 bases). This CDR3 region has 15 residues. Looked up from germline, CDR1 is WNHNN and CDR2 is SYGVQD (reference sequence). The CDR3 DNA reads TGCACCAGCAGTGACCAGAGCAGGGGTGTAAATGAGCAGTTCTTC. Translated, it gives CTSSDQSRGVNEQFF.

As concerns this clonotype: This CDR3 is missing its conserved last phenylalanine or tryptophan, likely due to a read error. The DNA is left out, because the CDR3 cannot be placed on it with certainty; the CDR3 is given as TCRdb lists it. CDR3 region: CAISDGNTEALL. The genes are TRBV10-3 and TRBJ1-1. CDR1 is ENHRY, CDR2 SYGVKD, per germline. From its first to its last residue, the CDR3 has 12 amino acids.

The count of this clonotype is one. A read error may account for a junction end that differs from germline. V and J are TRBV11-2 and TRBJ1-2; D ambiguous. Germline assignment: CDR1 SGHAT and CDR2 FQNNGV. The CDR3 is 14 amino acids. Here the CDR3 DNA reads TGTACCAGCAGCTTAGATCGGGCATCTCATGGCTACACCTTC. This encodes CTSSLDRASHGYTF. Using reference TRBV11-2 and TRBJ1-2 for the parts outside the CDR3, the full variable domain is EAGVAQSPRYKIIEKRQSVAFWCNPISGHATLYWYQQILGQGPKLLIQFQNNGVVDDSQLPKDRFSAERLKGVDSTLKIQPAKLEDSAVYLCTSSLDRASHGYTFGSGTRLTVV.

This clonotype was seen only once. The DNA is left out, because the CDR3 cannot be placed on it with certainty; the CDR3 is given as TCRdb lists it. This sequence joins TRBV12-3 or TRBV12-4 and TRBJ2-5; the table's D call TRBD1 went unverified against the DNA. The CDR3 has 13 amino acids, counting both end residues. The CDR3 here is CASILVQGDTQYF.

Notes on this clonotype: A read error may account for a junction end that differs from germline. The chain joins TRBV6-5 to TRBJ2-7; 10 positions match TRBD1. The CDR3 extends over 16 amino acids. Germline loops: CDR1 MNHEY, CDR2 SVGAGI. The CDR3 nucleotides are TGTACCAGCAGTTCCCCACCGGGACAGGGGTCTTACGACCAGTACTTC. It translates to CTSSSPPGQGSYDQYF.

The genes are TRBV10-2 and TRBJ1-3; D not certain. V shed 7 bases and J shed 3 bases, with 7 bases lying between them. This CDR3 spans 12 amino acids. Per the germline V gene, CDR1 is WSHSY and CDR2 is SAAADI. CDR3 protein: CASKAHGNTIYF. CDR3 in DNA: TGCGCCAGCAAGGCCCATGGAAACACCATATATTTT.

The rearrangement links TRBV20-1 to TRBJ2-5, with D unresolved. Germline V CDR1 and CDR2: DFQATT, SNEGSKA (reference sequence). This CDR3 is 12 amino acids long. The V gene lost 2 bases and the J gene lost 5 bases, with 9 bases spanning the gap. CDR3 nucleotide sequence: TGCAGTGCTAGACCCCTCGCGGAGACCCAGTACTTC. Translation: CSARPLAETQYF.

The chain is built from TRBV12-3 or TRBV12-4 and TRBJ1-5; the D is unclear. The end of the DNA aligns better with TRBJ2-3, so the J call may be wrong. The CDR3 totals 13 residues. The CDR3 coding sequence is TGTGCCAGCAGTTTTGGGGTCCTGCAGCGCCAGTATTTT. This encodes CASSFGVLQRQYF.

This chain links TRBV12-3 or TRBV12-4 with TRBJ1-1; D ambiguous. V shed 6 bases and J shed 5 bases, with 10 bases lying between them. CDR3 size: 12 residues. The CDR3 is CASSPPWTEAFF. In nucleotides, the CDR3 is TGTGCCAGCAGCCCCCCCTGGACTGAAGCTTTCTTT.

The chain couples TRBV11-2 to TRBJ2-5; 7 bases match TRBD1. The V gene's germline CDR1 is SGHAT and CDR2 FQNNGV. The CDR3 totals 14 residues. CDR3 in amino acids: CVNSLTGAGETQYF. CDR3 in DNA: TGTGTCAACAGCTTAACAGGGGCGGGAGAGACCCAGTACTTC.

As to this clonotype: The final CDR3 position lacks the conserved phenylalanine or tryptophan, pointing to a likely read error. The gene calls are TRBV11-2 and TRBJ2-6; 7 bases are shared with TRBD1. CDR1 SGHAT and CDR2 FQNNGV come from the germline V gene. This CDR3 region has 16 residues. The CDR3 sequence: CASSLTGRAGTNVLTI. In DNA, the CDR3 is TGTGCCAGCAGCTTGACAGGGAGAGCTGGGACCAACGTCCTGACTATC.

Concerning this clonotype itself: A junction boundary mismatches the germline segment, possibly from a read error. The chain links TRBV5-1 to TRBJ2-3; 7 positions agree with TRBD1. This CDR3 is built from 15 residues. The germline V gene has CDR1 SGHRS and CDR2 YFSETQ. The CDR3 nucleotides read TGCACCAGCAGCCCCCGACAGGGACCCACAGATACGCAGTATTTT. It codes for CTSSPRQGPTDTQYF.

To note about this clonotype: Its ends do not fully match the called genes, so a read error is possible. The chain employs TRBV29-1 and TRBJ2-5; TRBD1 matches at 8 bases. The CDR3 is 14 amino acids. Germline values: CDR1 SQVTM, CDR2 ANQGSEA. The CDR3 here is CSVGNGQGRETQYF. In DNA, the CDR3 is TGCAGTGTTGGCAACGGACAGGGTCGAGAGACCCAGTACTTC.

The chain uses TRBV29-1 and TRBJ1-3; D is unclear. In germline, CDR1 is SQVTM, CDR2 ANQGSEA. V shed 5 bases and J shed 0 bases, with 8 bases lying between them. The CDR3 totals 13 residues. DNA of the CDR3: TGCAGCGTTATGGGGAACTCTGGAAACACCATATATTTT. This sequence encodes CSVMGNSGNTIYF.